These T cell receptor beta chains were read from a single sample in a study of blood T cell repertoires in COVID-19. The data were produced by immunoSEQ multiplex PCR, yet TCRdb's version contains in-frame clones alone and is incomplete. Seen here are 200,000 or so clones, about 90% observed once, and the top ten hold around 3.8%. The sample consisted of PBMCs or T cells enriched from blood (not recorded which). These receptors all come from a woman aged 25 to 39 who had been exposed to COVID-19. The CDR3 runs from the conserved cysteine through the conserved F or W. A D gene is named only where the DNA matches it firmly. Size is stated for part of the rows, as once, few or many counts, or as a class when the clone is expanded.

>TRBD1|TRBV12-3/TRBV12-4|TRBJ1-1|NA
TGTGCCAGCAGTTCTCGGACAGGGACTGAAGCTTTCTTT
CASSSRTGTEAFF
>TRBD2|TRBV18|TRBJ2-5|NA
TGTGCCAGCTCACCTAAAAGCGGGGATTACCACTTC
CASSPKSGDYHF
>TRBD2|TRBV5-1|TRBJ2-1|NA
TGCGCCAGCAGCCCCGTCGGGGGACTAGCGGGAGGCAATGAGCAGTTCTTC
CASSPVGGLAGGNEQFF
>TRBD2|TRBV15|TRBJ2-7|once
TGTGCCACCAGCAGAGAGGGAGCGGCGGGAGACCACGAGCAGTACTTC
CATSREGAAGDHEQYF
>NA|TRBV6-5|TRBJ2-2|NA
TGTGCCAGCAGTCTAGCGCCATCGAACACCGGGGAGCTGTTTTTT
CASSLAPSNTGELFF
>TRBD1|TRBV18|TRBJ1-1|NA
TGTGCCAGCTCACTCGACAGGGATGGCACTGAAGCTTTCTTT
CASSLDRDGTEAFF
>TRBD1|TRBV28|TRBJ2-3|NA
TGTGCCAGCAGCCCCGACAGGGCGCGGTTAGATACGCAGTATTTT
CASSPDRARLDTQYF
>TRBD2|TRBV6-4|TRBJ2-7|NA
TGTGCCAGCGCTCGACTAGCGGGAGGGCCCTGGGAGCAGTACTTC
CASARLAGGPWEQYF
>TRBD1|TRBV12-5|TRBJ2-7|NA
TGTGCTAGTGGTACGGGACAGGGGGTCAGGGAGCAGTACTTC
CASGTGQGVREQYF
>TRBD2|TRBV5-4|TRBJ2-3|NA
TGTGCCAGCAGCTTCTCCGGGGGGTCCCTAGATACGCAGTATTTT
CASSFSGGSLDTQYF
>TRBD2|TRBV5-4|TRBJ2-7|NA
TGTGCCAGCAGCTTGCCTTCCTTAGCGGGAGGGGCCTACGAGCAGTACTTC
CASSLPSLAGGAYEQYF
>NA|TRBV19|TRBJ1-5|few
TGTGCCAGTAATGGCAGGAATACCCTTGGGCGCAATCAGCCCCAGCATTTT
CASNGRNTLGRNQPQHF
>TRBD1|TRBV28|TRBJ2-7|NA
TGTGCCAGCAGTTTCGGGACAGGGGTTGGGGAGCAGTACTTC
CASSFGTGVGEQYF
>NA|TRBV7-6|TRBJ2-1|few
TGTGCCAGCAGCTTAGACGAGATCAATGAGCAGTTCTTC
CASSLDEINEQFF
>NA|TRBV28|TRBJ1-5|once
TGTGCCAGCAGTTCGGACGAGGGGGTTTCCAACCAGCCCCAGCATTTT
CASSSDEGVSNQPQHF
>NA|TRBV3-1/TRBV3-2|TRBJ2-3|few
TGTGCCAGCAGCCCCGGACTTATCACAGATACGCAGTATTTT
CASSPGLITDTQYF
>TRBD1|TRBV4-1|TRBJ2-1|NA
TGCGCCAGCAGCGACAGGGGCAATGAGCAGTTCTTC
CASSDRGNEQFF
>NA|TRBV3-1/TRBV3-2|TRBJ1-2|NA
TGTGCCAGCAGCCAAGTAAGGGGGGGGCTGGCCCCATATGGCTACACCTTC
CASSQVRGGLAPYGYTF
>NA|TRBV19|TRBJ1-1|NA
TGTGCCAGTAGTCCAACAGGGCCGGGGGGCACTGAAGCTTTCTTT
CASSPTGPGGTEAFF
>TRBD1|TRBV19|TRBJ1-2|NA
TGTGCCAGTTCGAAACAGGGGTATGTAGATGGCTACACCTTC
CASSKQGYVDGYTF
>TRBD2|TRBV25-1|TRBJ2-5|NA
TGTGCCAGCAGTGCACTAGCGGGAATCCAAGAGACCCAGTACTTC
CASSALAGIQETQYF
>NA|TRBV11-2|TRBJ2-4|NA
TGTGCCAGCAGCTTAGATCCCTCCGGCAGGGGAAACATTCAGTACTTC
CASSLDPSGRGNIQYF
>NA|TRBV12-3/TRBV12-4|TRBJ1-5|NA
TGTGCCAGCAGTAGCCGGGTTCAGCCCCAGCATTTT
CASSSRVQPQHF
>TRBD2|TRBV5-1|TRBJ2-1|NA
TGCGCCAGCAGCGCGGGACTAGCGGAGCACAATGAGCAGTTCTTC
CASSAGLAEHNEQFF
>NA|TRBV7-2|TRBJ1-2|NA
TGTGCCAGCAGCTTAGCAGGGGCCCGCCGAGACTATGGCTACACCTTC
CASSLAGARRDYGYTF
>TRBD1|TRBV28|TRBJ2-4|NA
TGTGCCAGCAGTCTTACAGGGGTATTAGCCAAAAACATTCAGTACTTC
CASSLTGVLAKNIQYF
>TRBD1|TRBV19|TRBJ2-7|NA
TGTGCCAGTAATGGACAGGGCATCGGCGAGCAGTACTTC
CASNGQGIGEQYF
>NA|TRBV6-4|TRBJ1-1|once
TGTGCCAGCAGTGGCGGGCCTAACACTGAAGCTTTCTTT
CASSGGPNTEAFF
>NA|TRBV9|TRBJ2-1|NA
TGTGCCAGCAGCCGGGACACCTACAATGAGCAGTTCTTC
CASSRDTYNEQFF
>TRBD1|TRBV5-1|TRBJ1-2|NA
TGCGCCAGCAGCTTGGAAACAGGGGGCGCTTATGGCTACACCTTC
CASSLETGGAYGYTF
>TRBD2|TRBV3-1/TRBV3-2|TRBJ2-3|NA
TGTGCCAGCAGCCCATATTCCCCGGGACTAGCGGGAGGTCCCCCAGATACGCAGTATTTT
CASSPYSPGLAGGPPDTQYF
>TRBD1|TRBV4-2|TRBJ2-7|NA
TGTGCCAGCAGCCAGGACAGGGGAGGGTACGAGCAGTACTTC
CASSQDRGGYEQYF
>TRBD2|TRBV5-6|TRBJ2-2|NA
TGTGCCAGCAGCCCGCTTTTGCGGGAGGCCGGGGAGCTGTTTTTT
CASSPLLREAGELFF
>TRBD2|TRBV11-2|TRBJ2-7|NA
TGTGCCAGCAGCTTAACTAGCGGGAGGGCCCGGGTCTACGAGCAGTACTTC
CASSLTSGRARVYEQYF
>NA|TRBV19|TRBJ1-6|NA
TGTGCCAGCCAAGACGGGGGGCGTTCACCCCTCCACTTT
CASQDGGRSPLHF
>TRBD2|TRBV7-2|TRBJ2-1|NA
TGTGCCAGCAGCCTCGGGACTAGCGGGAGTGGTGAGCAGTTCTTC
CASSLGTSGSGEQFF
>NA|TRBV25-1|TRBJ1-4|NA
TGTGCCAGCAGTGACCCCCTTGAAAAACTGTTTTTT
CASSDPLEKLFF
>TRBD1|TRBV29-1|TRBJ1-1|NA
TGCAGCGTTTACAGTTACTTACTCGGGACAGGGCTAACCACTGAAGCTTTCTTT
CSVYSYLLGTGLTTEAFF
>NA|TRBV5-1|TRBJ1-2|NA
TGCGCCAGCAGCTTCTACCGTCAGGGAGGAGGCTACACCTTC
CASSFYRQGGGYTF
>NA|TRBV5-1|TRBJ1-1|NA
TGCGCCAGCAGCCCCCGGGGAGGCTCGGGGACTGAAGCTTTCTTT
CASSPRGGSGTEAFF
>TRBD2|TRBV3-1/TRBV3-2|TRBJ2-3|NA
TGTGCCAGCAGCCAGCTAGCGGGAGGCAGTGATTATCGGCCAGATACGCAGTATTTT
CASSQLAGGSDYRPDTQYF
>TRBD2|TRBV7-2|TRBJ2-7|NA
TGTGCCAGCAGCCCTTATAGCGGGCCTAACCCTGTCGTGCAGTACTTC
CASSPYSGPNPVVQYF
>TRBD2|TRBV5-1|TRBJ2-1|NA
TGCGCCAGCAGCCAAGGGACTAGCGGGAGGATAGATTACAATGAGCAGTTCTTC
CASSQGTSGRIDYNEQFF
>TRBD2|TRBV7-2|TRBJ2-5|NA
TGTGCCAGCAGCTTGACTAGCCCAGAGACCCAGTACTTC
CASSLTSPETQYF
>NA|TRBV19|TRBJ2-1|NA
TGTGCCAGTAAGGATGGGGGGATTGATGAGCAGTTCTTC
CASKDGGIDEQFF
>NA|TRBV7-9|TRBJ2-5|NA
TGTGCCAGCATTGGAGCCCAAGAGACCCAGTACTTC
CASIGAQETQYF
>TRBD1|TRBV2|TRBJ2-1|NA
TGTGCCAGCAGACCGGGACAGGGCCACAATGAGCAGTTCTTC
CASRPGQGHNEQFF
>TRBD2|TRBV6-5|TRBJ2-7|NA
TGTGCCAGCAGTTACGGCGGACTAGCGAGAAACTACGAGCAGTACTTC
CASSYGGLARNYEQYF